A selection of T cell receptor beta chains follows, all from one sample in a study of CD4 T cells in relation to SARS-CoV-2 and coronaviruses. Clones were read by immunoSEQ multiplex PCR, and TCRdb kept only the in-frame ones, dropping some. The sample carries roughly 20,000 clones, roughly 62% recorded once. For these receptors, no antigen is known. Sequenced input: CD4+ T cells from PBMCs, cultured in vitro. These receptors all stem from a human donor in good health. Each CDR3 is given with its conserved first and last residue. The D gene is left open where the match is weak. Size is stated for part of the rows, as once, few or many counts, or as a class when the clone is expanded.

TRBV6-1	TRBJ1-5	-	-	CASSEVDQPQHF	TGTGCCAGCAGTGAAGTGGATCAGCCCCAGCATTTT
TRBV5-4	TRBJ2-2	-	TRBD2	CASSYRYGGATGELFF	TGTGCCAGCAGCTATCGATACGGGGGGGCAACCGGGGAGCTGTTTTTT
TRBV3-1/TRBV3-2	TRBJ2-3	-	-	CASSQDSRIDTQYF	TGTGCCAGCAGCCAAGATTCACGGATAGATACGCAGTATTTT
TRBV7-2	TRBJ2-5	-	TRBD2	CASSLPLAGETQYF	TGTGCCAGCAGCTTACCCCTAGCGGGGGAGACCCAGTACTTC
TRBV24-1	TRBJ1-2	few	-	CATSDLRGYTF	TGTGCCACCAGTGATCTGAGGGGCTACACCTTC
TRBV11-2	TRBJ2-5	-	-	CASSLALGLYQETQYF	TGTGCCAGCAGCTTAGCTCTAGGGCTCTACCAAGAGACCCAGTACTTC
TRBV11-3	TRBJ2-1	-	TRBD2	CASSQGLAAPLNEQFF	TGTGCCAGCAGCCAGGGACTAGCGGCCCCCTTGAATGAGCAGTTCTTC
TRBV6-5	TRBJ1-5	-	-	CASNRVSGQPQHF	TGTGCCAGCAATCGAGTGTCCGGTCAGCCCCAGCATTTT
TRBV9	TRBJ2-1	once	-	CASSPASANEQFF	TGTGCCAGCAGCCCCGCCAGCGCCAATGAGCAGTTCTTC
TRBV7-9	TRBJ1-1	-	-	CASSLEGSTEAFF	TGTGCCAGCAGCTTAGAAGGGAGCACTGAAGCTTTCTTT